This is a list of T cell receptor beta chains from one sample in a study of T cells after yellow fever vaccination. TCRdb called the 5' RACE reads again in MiXCR, with one record for every CDR3 protein. The repertoire has 550,000 to 750,000 distinct CDR3 sequences, approximately 12% of them found once; the top ten carry over 12%. The sequencing used PBMCs, collected on the day of the yellow fever booster vaccination. Every receptor here comes from a man aged 25 to 45 who received the YFV17D yellow fever vaccine. CDR3s include the opening cysteine and the closing phenylalanine or tryptophan. D genes are given only for firm matches. Clone size is shown for a subset of rows, as once, few, many or a class of expanded clone.

clone_size j_call v_call d_call cdr3_aa cdr3_nt
few TRBJ2-2 TRBV18 . CASSPDLTGELFF TGTGCCAGCTCACCGGATCTGACCGGGGAGCTGTTTTTT
. TRBJ2-7 TRBV7-2 TRBD2 CASLPGGGAYEQYF TGTGCCAGCCTCCCGGGAGGGGGGGCCTACGAGCAGTACTTC
. TRBJ1-1 TRBV12-3/TRBV12-4 . CASSLSLGNTEAFF TGTGCCAGCAGTTTAAGTTTAGGGAACACTGAAGCTTTCTTT
. TRBJ2-3 TRBV4-1 . CASSQDPGTVTDTQYF TGCGCCAGCAGCCAAGATCCCGGGACCGTCACAGATACGCAGTATTTT
few TRBJ2-5 TRBV11-2 TRBD1 CASSLGQGGPQETQYF TGTGCCAGCAGCTTAGGACAGGGCGGCCCCCAAGAGACCCAGTACTTC
few TRBJ2-1 TRBV5-1 TRBD1 CASSLIPGQGSYNEQFF TGCGCCAGCAGCCTAATCCCGGGACAGGGGTCCTACAATGAGCAGTTCTTC
few TRBJ2-5 TRBV20-1 TRBD2 CSARHSSGNGKETQYF TGCAGTGCTAGACACTCTAGCGGGAACGGTAAAGAGACCCAGTACTTC
. TRBJ2-5 TRBV7-2 TRBD1 CASSLRYQDREETQYF TGTGCCAGCAGCTTGCGGTATCAGGACAGGGAAGAGACCCAGTACTTC
. TRBJ2-3 TRBV18 TRBD2 CASSQAASGDGTDTQYF TGTGCCAGCTCACAGGCGGCTAGCGGGGACGGGACAGATACGCAGTATTTT
many TRBJ2-2 TRBV19 . CASSTTNTGELFF TGTGCCAGTAGTACCACGAACACCGGGGAGCTGTTTTTT
few TRBJ1-2 TRBV20-1 . CSAPRDRPNYGYTF TGCAGTGCTCCGCGGGACCGACCTAACTATGGCTACACCTTC
once TRBJ2-3 TRBV27 TRBD2 CASSLWASGRDTQYF TGTGCCAGCAGTTTATGGGCTAGCGGGAGGGATACGCAGTATTTT
few TRBJ2-5 TRBV7-8 TRBD2 CASTSGIIRETQYF TGTGCCAGCACTAGCGGGATCATCCGGGAGACCCAGTACTTC
. TRBJ2-2 TRBV7-2 . CASSLAHHTGELFF TGTGCCAGCAGCTTAGCGCACCACACCGGGGAGCTGTTTTTT
. TRBJ1-1 TRBV27 . CASTGGRMNTEAFF TGTGCCAGCACTGGGGGGAGGATGAACACTGAAGCTTTCTTT
. TRBJ2-3 TRBV20-1 TRBD2 CSARLAETDTQYF TGCAGTGCTAGACTAGCGGAAACAGATACGCAGTATTTT
. TRBJ2-7 TRBV15 TRBD1 CATSSGQGSYEQYF TGTGCCACCAGCAGTGGACAGGGGTCCTACGAGCAGTACTTC
few TRBJ2-3 TRBV20-1 TRBD2 CSARPREGGGTDTQYF TGCAGTGCTAGACCACGGGAGGGAGGGGGCACAGATACGCAGTATTTT
many TRBJ2-3 TRBV2 TRBD2 CASIRTSGSDTQYF TGTGCCAGCATCAGGACTAGCGGGAGCGATACGCAGTATTTT